The subject of this entry is one T cell receptor beta chain. Its cognate antigen is unknown. Germline V CDR1 and CDR2: MGHRA, YSYEKL. Trimming shortened V by 0 bases and J by 6 bases, and 12 bases separated the two germline ends. The CDR3 is made up of 16 amino acids. Assay used: immunoSEQ multiplex PCR; TCRdb lists only in-frame clones, some missing. Here the sample spans about 59,000 clones, roughly nine tenths being singletons. The data derive from a study of T cell responses to AZD1222 COVID-19 vaccine. Study-wide points: Donors skewed white British and female; clonal diversity was possibly underestimated. Just a handful of people given AZD1222 tested seropositive at baseline.

The clonotype originates from an adult who received the AZD1222 COVID-19 vaccine. Sequencing was performed on peripheral blood, taken 28 days after the second AZD1222 dose. This chain joins TRBV4-1 and TRBJ1-6; D is ambiguous. The DNA of the CDR3 is TGCGCCAGCAGCCAAGAACCCGGGAGGGCTAATTCACCCCTCCACTTT. Its protein product is CASSQEPGRANSPLHF.